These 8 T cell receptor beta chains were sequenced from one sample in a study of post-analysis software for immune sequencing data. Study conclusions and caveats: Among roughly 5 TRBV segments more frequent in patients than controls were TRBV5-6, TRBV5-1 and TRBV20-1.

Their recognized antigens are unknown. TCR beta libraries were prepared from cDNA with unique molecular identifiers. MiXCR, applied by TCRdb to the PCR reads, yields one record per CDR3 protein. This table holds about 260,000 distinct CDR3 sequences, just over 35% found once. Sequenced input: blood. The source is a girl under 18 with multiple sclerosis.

The CDR3 DNA reads as TGCAGTGCTAGAGATGGGGCCGGGACGAACACTGAAGCTTTCTTT. This codes for CSARDGAGTNTEAFF. The chain employs TRBV20-1 and TRBJ1-1; D perhaps matches TRBD1 (5 bases). V was clipped by 0 bases and J by 1 base, with 12 bases between them. The CDR3 is made up of 15 amino acids. Per germline, CDR1 DFQATT and CDR2 SNEGSKA (reference sequence).

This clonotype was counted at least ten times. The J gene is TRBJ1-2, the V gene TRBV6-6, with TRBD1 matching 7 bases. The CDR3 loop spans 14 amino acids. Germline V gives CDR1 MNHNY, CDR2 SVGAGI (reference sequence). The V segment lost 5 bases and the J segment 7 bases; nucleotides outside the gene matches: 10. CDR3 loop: CASSIEGALGGYTF. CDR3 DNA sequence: TGTGCCAGCAGTATAGAGGGGGCGCTTGGTGGCTACACCTTC.

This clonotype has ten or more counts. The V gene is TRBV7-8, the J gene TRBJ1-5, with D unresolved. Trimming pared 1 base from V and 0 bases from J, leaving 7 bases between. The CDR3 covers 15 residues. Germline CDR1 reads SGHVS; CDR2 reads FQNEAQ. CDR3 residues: CASSLEGNSNQPQHF. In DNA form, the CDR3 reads TGTGCCAGCAGCTTAGAGGGAAATAGCAATCAGCCCCAGCATTTT. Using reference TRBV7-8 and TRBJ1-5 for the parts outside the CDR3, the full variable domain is GAGVSQSPRYKVAKRGQDVALRCDPISGHVSLFWYQQALGQGPEFLTYFQNEAQLDKSGLPSDRFFAERPEGSVSTLKIQRTQQEDSAVYLCASSLEGNSNQPQHFGDGTRLSIL.

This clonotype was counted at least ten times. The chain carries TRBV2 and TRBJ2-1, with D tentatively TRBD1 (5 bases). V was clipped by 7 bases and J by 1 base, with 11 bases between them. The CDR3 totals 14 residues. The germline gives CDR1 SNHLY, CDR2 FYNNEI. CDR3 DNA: TGTGCCAGCAAGGGGATTCGGTCCTACAATGAGCAGTTCTTC. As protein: CASKGIRSYNEQFF.

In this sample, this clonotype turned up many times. The CDR3 region has the DNA TGTGCCACGACTACAGGGAAAGGGAATGAGCAGTTCTTC. It is translated as CATTTGKGNEQFF. The rearrangement links TRBV10-3 to TRBJ2-1, with D perhaps matching TRBD1 (6 bases). This CDR3 has 13 residues. Deletions cut 10 bases from V and 7 bases from J, with 17 bases between. CDR1 ENHRY and CDR2 SYGVKD come from the germline V gene.

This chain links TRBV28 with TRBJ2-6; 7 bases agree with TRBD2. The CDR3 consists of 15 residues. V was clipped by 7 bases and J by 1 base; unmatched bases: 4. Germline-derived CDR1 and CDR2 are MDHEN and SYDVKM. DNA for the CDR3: TGTGCCAGCACCACCGGGGGGTCTGGGGCCAACGTCCTGACTTTC. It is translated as CASTTGGSGANVLTF.

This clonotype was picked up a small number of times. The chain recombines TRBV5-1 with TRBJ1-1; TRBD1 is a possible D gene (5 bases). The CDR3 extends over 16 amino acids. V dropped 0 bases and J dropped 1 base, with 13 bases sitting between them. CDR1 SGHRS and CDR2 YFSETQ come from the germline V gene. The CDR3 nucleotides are TGCGCCAGCAGCTTGGGGGCAGGGCTGGGGAACACTGAAGCTTTCTTT. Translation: CASSLGAGLGNTEAFF.

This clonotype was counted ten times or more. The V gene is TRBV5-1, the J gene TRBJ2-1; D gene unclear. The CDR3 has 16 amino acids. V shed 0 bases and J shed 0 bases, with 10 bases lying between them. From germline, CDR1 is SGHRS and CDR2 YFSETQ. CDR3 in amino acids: CASSLESRSSYNEQFF. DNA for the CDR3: TGCGCCAGCAGCTTGGAGAGCAGGAGCTCCTACAATGAGCAGTTCTTC.